The source of this TCR beta chain is a study of blood T cell repertoires in COVID-19. Across the study: The United States, Italy and Spain supplied acute and convalescent COVID-19 samples. T cells, B-cell-depleted T cells, or PBMCs provided the cDNA or gDNA that served as material.

CDR1 MNHEY and CDR2 SVGAGI come from the germline V gene. The CDR3 runs 12 residues. Trimming took 6 bases from V and 6 from J, leaving 11 bases between them. As originally analysed: Estimation of nucleated cell counts relied on the amplification of reference gene primers. TCRdb's table, derived via immunoSEQ multiplex PCR, lists solely in-frame clones and lacks some. The V and J calls and clone size come from that table; D and trimming were worked out from the DNA. Of 80,000 to 95,000 clones in the sample, roughly 71% were seen once. Material: peripheral blood. The chain carries TRBV6-5 and TRBJ1-1; a weak D match, TRBD1 (5 bases). The TCR was taken from a woman aged 80 or older with acute or convalescent COVID-19. As DNA, the CDR3 is TGTGCCAGCAGCCGGGACTTTTCTGAAGCTTTCTTT. Residues: CASSRDFSEAFF.